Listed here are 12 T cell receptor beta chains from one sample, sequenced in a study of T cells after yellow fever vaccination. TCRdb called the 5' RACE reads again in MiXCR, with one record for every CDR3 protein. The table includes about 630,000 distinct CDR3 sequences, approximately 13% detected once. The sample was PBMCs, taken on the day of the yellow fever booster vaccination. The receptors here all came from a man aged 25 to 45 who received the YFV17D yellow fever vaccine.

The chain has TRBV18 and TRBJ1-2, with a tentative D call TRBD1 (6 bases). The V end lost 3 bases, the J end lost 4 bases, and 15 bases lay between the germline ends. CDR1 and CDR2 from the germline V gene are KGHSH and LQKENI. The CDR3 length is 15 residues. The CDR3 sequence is CASSPLEGDIYGYTF. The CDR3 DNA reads TGTGCCAGCTCACCTCTAGAAGGGGACATCTATGGCTACACCTTC.

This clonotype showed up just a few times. The CDR3 DNA reads TGTGCCAGCAGTGCGACCGGGACACCTCCCTACGAGCAGTACTTC. Translating it yields CASSATGTPPYEQYF. The chain combines TRBV25-1 with TRBJ2-7, with D possibly matching TRBD1 (6 bases). Trimming removed 4 bases from V and 2 bases from J, with 15 bases in between. The length of the CDR3 is 15 residues. Germline V gene lookup returns CDR1 MGHDK and CDR2 SYGVNS.

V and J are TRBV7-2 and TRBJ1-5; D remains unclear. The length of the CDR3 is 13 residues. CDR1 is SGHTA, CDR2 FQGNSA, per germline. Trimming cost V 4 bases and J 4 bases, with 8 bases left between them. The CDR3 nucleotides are TGTGCCAGCAGCTGGAAGGGAAATCAGCCCCAGCATTTT. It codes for CASSWKGNQPQHF.

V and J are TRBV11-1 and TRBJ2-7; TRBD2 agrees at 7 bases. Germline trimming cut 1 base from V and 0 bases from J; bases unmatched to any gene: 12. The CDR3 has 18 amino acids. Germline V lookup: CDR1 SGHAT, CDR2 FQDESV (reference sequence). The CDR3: CASSLGPPSGPRSYEQYF. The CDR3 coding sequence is TGTGCCAGCAGCTTAGGGCCCCCTAGCGGCCCACGCTCCTACGAGCAGTACTTC. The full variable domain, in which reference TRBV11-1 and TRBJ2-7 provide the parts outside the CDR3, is EAEVAQSPRYKITEKSQAVAFWCDPISGHATLYWYRQILGQGPELLVQFQDESVVDDSQLPKDRFSAERLKGVDSTLKIQPAELGDSAMYLCASSLGPPSGPRSYEQYFGPGTRLTVT.

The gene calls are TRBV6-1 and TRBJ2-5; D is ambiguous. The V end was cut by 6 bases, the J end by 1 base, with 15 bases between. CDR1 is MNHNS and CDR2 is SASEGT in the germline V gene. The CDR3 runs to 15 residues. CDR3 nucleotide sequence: TGTGCCAGCAGCCGCCTCAGTGGAACCCAAGAGACCCAGTACTTC. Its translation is CASSRLSGTQETQYF.

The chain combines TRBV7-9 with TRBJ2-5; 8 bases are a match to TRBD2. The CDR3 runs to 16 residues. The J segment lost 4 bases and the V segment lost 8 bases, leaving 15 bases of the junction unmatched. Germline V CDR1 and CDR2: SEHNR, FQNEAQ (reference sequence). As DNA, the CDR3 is TGTGCCAGCGGAGATTCAGCGGGAGCGATACGAGAGACCCAGTACTTC. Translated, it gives CASGDSAGAIRETQYF.

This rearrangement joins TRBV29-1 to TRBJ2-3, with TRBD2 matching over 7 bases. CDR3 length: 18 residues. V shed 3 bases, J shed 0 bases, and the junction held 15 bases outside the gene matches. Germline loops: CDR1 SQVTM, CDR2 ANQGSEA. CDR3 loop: CSVEQNPPSGASTDTQYF. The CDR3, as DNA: TGCAGCGTTGAGCAGAACCCACCTAGCGGTGCTAGCACAGATACGCAGTATTTT.

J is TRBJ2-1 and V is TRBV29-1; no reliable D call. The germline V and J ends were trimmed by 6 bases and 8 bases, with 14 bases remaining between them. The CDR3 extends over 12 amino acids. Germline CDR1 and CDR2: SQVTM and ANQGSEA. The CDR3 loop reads CSVPGPRDEQFF. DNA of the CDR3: TGCAGCGTCCCCGGACCCCGGGATGAGCAGTTCTTC.

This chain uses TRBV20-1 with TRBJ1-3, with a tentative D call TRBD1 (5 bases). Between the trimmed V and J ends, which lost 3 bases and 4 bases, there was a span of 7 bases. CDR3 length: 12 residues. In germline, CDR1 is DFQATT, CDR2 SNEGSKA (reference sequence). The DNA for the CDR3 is TGCAGTGCTAGTTACAGGGGAAACACCATATATTTT. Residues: CSASYRGNTIYF.

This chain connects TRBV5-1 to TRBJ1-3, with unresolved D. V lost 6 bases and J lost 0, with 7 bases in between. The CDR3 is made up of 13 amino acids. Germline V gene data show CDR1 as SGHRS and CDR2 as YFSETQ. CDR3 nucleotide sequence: TGCGCCAGCAACGCTGGCTCTGGAAACACCATATATTTT. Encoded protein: CASNAGSGNTIYF. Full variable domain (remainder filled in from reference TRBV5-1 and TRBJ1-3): KAGVTQTPRYLIKTRGQQVTLSCSPISGHRSVSWYQQTPGQGLQFLFEYFSETQRNKGNFPGRFSGRQFSNSRSEMNVSTLELGDSALYLCASNAGSGNTIYFGEGSWLTVV.

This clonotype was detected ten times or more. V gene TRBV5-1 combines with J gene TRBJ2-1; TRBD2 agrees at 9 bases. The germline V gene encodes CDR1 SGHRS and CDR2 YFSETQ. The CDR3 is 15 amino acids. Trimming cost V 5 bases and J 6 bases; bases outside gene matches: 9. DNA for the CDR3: TGCGCCAGCAGTCCAACTACTAGCGGGCCCAATGAGCAGTTCTTC. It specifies CASSPTTSGPNEQFF.

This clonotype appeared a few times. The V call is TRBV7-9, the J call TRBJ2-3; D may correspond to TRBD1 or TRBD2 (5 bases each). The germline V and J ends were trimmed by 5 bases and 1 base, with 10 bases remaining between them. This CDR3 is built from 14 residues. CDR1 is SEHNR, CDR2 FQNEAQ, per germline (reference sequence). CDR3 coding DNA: TGTGCCAGCAGCCCCGGGGACCGCACAGATACGCAGTATTTT. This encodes CASSPGDRTDTQYF.